The 19 T cell receptor beta chains listed next were all sequenced from one sample in a study of T cells in Graves' hyperthyroidism and ophthalmopathy. Template material for amplifying TCR beta CDR3 regions consisted of RNA transcripts. Carried out on the TCR CDR3, a first-round RT-PCR used the HTBI primer set. One entry per CDR3 protein results from TCRdb running MiXCR on the multiplex PCR reads. Of about 180,000 distinct CDR3 sequences detected, about a sixth appear once; the ten largest clones hold roughly 30%. The sample taken for sequencing was blood. These TCRs come from a woman aged 50 to 65 with Graves' hyperthyroidism.

Ten or more counts support this clonotype. V gene TRBV12-3 or TRBV12-4 combines with J gene TRBJ1-1; no definite D call. V gave up 3 bases and J gave up 7 bases, with 9 bases separating them. The CDR3 consists of 12 residues. CDR3: CASSFGPGEAFF. CDR3 sequence (DNA): TGTGCCAGCAGTTTTGGGCCAGGTGAAGCTTTCTTT.

The V gene is TRBV13, the J gene TRBJ1-2; D not certain. The CDR3 has 12 amino acids. The V and J ends lost 10 bases and 8 bases respectively, with 17 bases between them. Germline loops: CDR1 PRHDT, CDR2 FYEKMQ (reference sequence). The CDR3 is CANTLQAFGYTF. Here the CDR3 DNA reads TGTGCCAACACCCTGCAAGCTTTCGGCTACACCTTC.

This clonotype was seen ten or more times. The chain carries TRBV20-1 and TRBJ1-1, with D uncertain. Germline values: CDR1 DFQATT, CDR2 SNEGSKA (reference sequence). The CDR3 runs to 12 residues. This CDR3 reads CRAWGVDTEAFF. For the CDR3, the DNA is TGCCGCGCTTGGGGAGTCGACACTGAAGCTTTCTTT.

This clonotype was recorded at least ten times. The chain carries TRBV7-9 and TRBJ1-2, with D unresolved. The germline V gene encodes CDR1 SEHNR and CDR2 FQNEAQ (reference sequence). Trimming removed 0 bases at V and 5 bases at J, with 10 bases between. The CDR3 is 14 residues long. CDR3 coding DNA: TGTGCCAGCAGCTTAGCGGGTCCAAATTATGGCTACACCTTC. Translated, it gives CASSLAGPNYGYTF.

The table lists this clonotype with many counts. The gene calls are TRBV5-1 and TRBJ1-1, with 9 bases aligning to TRBD1. The CDR3 is 15 residues long. The V segment lost 3 bases and the J segment 3 bases; nucleotides outside the gene matches: 6. The germline V gene has CDR1 SGHRS and CDR2 YFSETQ. CDR3 coding DNA: TGCGCCAGCAGCTGGGGACGGACAGGGGACACTGAAGCTTTCTTT. It is translated as CASSWGRTGDTEAFF.

The V and J genes are TRBV28 and TRBJ1-3, with TRBD1 as a possible D gene (5 bases). The ends were cut back, 3 bases at V and 4 bases at J, with 16 bases in the middle. CDR3 size: 16 residues. Germline assignment: CDR1 MDHEN and CDR2 SYDVKM. The CDR3 DNA reads TGTGCCAGCAGTTTTGAGATCGCGGGGCTAGGAAACACCATATATTTT. It yields the protein CASSFEIAGLGNTIYF.

About this clonotype itself: Just one base apart from a much larger clone, this may be a read error. The chain employs TRBV5-6 and TRBJ1-2; D remains ambiguous. Per the germline V gene, CDR1 is SGHDT and CDR2 is YYEEEE. CDR3 length: 16 amino acids. V lost 2 bases to trimming and J lost 1 base, with 15 bases between them. CDR3: CASSFDGDGFNYGYTF. CDR3 nucleotide sequence: TGTGCCAGCAGCTTCGATGGAGACGGATTTAACTATGGCTACACCTTC. Based on the CDR3 plus reference TRBV5-6 and TRBJ1-2, the full variable domain is DAGVTQSPTHLIKTRGQQVTLRCSPKSGHDTVSWYQQALGQGPQFIFQYYEEEERQRGNFPDRFSGHQFPNYSSELNVNALLLGDSALYLCASSFDGDGFNYGYTFGSGTRLTVV.

This sequence joins TRBV12-3 or TRBV12-4 and TRBJ1-1, with D uncertain. V was cut by 6 bases and J by 4 bases, with 18 bases left in between. This CDR3 comprises 15 residues. The CDR3 DNA reads as TGTGCCAGCAGCCTCACGGTAGGACGGTTCACTGAAGCTTTCTTT. It yields the protein CASSLTVGRFTEAFF.

Comment on this clonotype: This may be a read error: a much more frequent sequence differs by one nucleotide. V usage is TRBV4-3 and J usage is TRBJ2-2; the D gene is possibly TRBD1 (5 bases). The CDR3 runs 18 residues. CDR1 LGHNA and CDR2 YSLEER come from the germline V gene. The ends were cut back, 0 bases at V and 5 bases at J, with 19 bases in the middle. The CDR3 loop is CASSQELRVGEMTGELFF. The CDR3 DNA is TGCGCCAGCAGCCAAGAGTTACGGGTAGGGGAAATGACCGGGGAGCTGTTTTTT.

This clonotype has at least ten counts. The chain combines TRBV18 with TRBJ2-3, with D unresolved. The CDR3 sequence is 13 residues long. CDR1 and CDR2 (germline): KGHSH, LQKENI. The V and J ends lost 2 bases and 8 bases respectively, with 11 bases between them. The CDR3 DNA reads as TGTGCCAGCTCACCAGAAAGTGGGTCTACGCAGTATTTT. Amino acids: CASSPESGSTQYF.

At least ten counts were recorded for this clonotype. This sequence joins TRBV5-1 and TRBJ1-2, with 9 positions matching TRBD1. Germline lookup yields CDR1 SGHRS and CDR2 YFSETQ. The CDR3 has 15 residues. Unmatched junction bases numbered 9, after V lost 4 bases and J lost 5 bases. The CDR3 spells CASSPADRGVYGYTF. CDR3 bases: TGCGCCAGCAGCCCGGCGGACAGGGGAGTTTATGGCTACACCTTC. Combining the CDR3 with reference TRBV5-1 and TRBJ1-2 gives the whole variable domain KAGVTQTPRYLIKTRGQQVTLSCSPISGHRSVSWYQQTPGQGLQFLFEYFSETQRNKGNFPGRFSGRQFSNSRSEMNVSTLELGDSALYLCASSPADRGVYGYTFGSGTRLTVV.

This clonotype was detected only once. The chain couples TRBV7-2 to TRBJ2-7; D call uncertain. The CDR3 covers 12 residues. Per the germline V gene, CDR1 is SGHTA and CDR2 is FQGNSA. The V end was cut by 6 bases, the J end by 7 bases, with 13 bases between. The chain's CDR3 is CASSSVAWEQYF. CDR3 bases: TGTGCCAGCAGTTCGGTGGCTTGGGAGCAGTACTTC.

Concerning this clonotype: Being one base from a much bigger clone, this may be a read error. This chain joins TRBV20-1 and TRBJ2-5; D gene unclear. CDR3 size: 11 residues. With 4 bases removed from V and 9 bases from J, the gap between germline ends came to 12 bases. Germline CDR1 is DFQATT and CDR2 is SNEGSKA (reference sequence). The CDR3 protein is CSAIPLMAQYF. The DNA for the CDR3 is TGCAGTGCTATACCACTCATGGCCCAGTACTTC.

The V gene is TRBV27, the J gene TRBJ1-2; the D gene is possibly TRBD1 (5 bases). The germline CDR1 and CDR2 sequences are MNHEY and SMNVEV (reference sequence). V lost 2 bases and J 4 bases, leaving 17 bases between the germline ends. The CDR3 is made up of 16 amino acids. The CDR3 loop reads CASSLKGPNPIYGYTF. In DNA form, the CDR3 reads TGTGCCAGCAGTTTAAAGGGGCCAAACCCTATCTATGGCTACACCTTC.

This clonotype was counted many times. This sequence joins TRBV2 and TRBJ2-4; the D call may be TRBD1 or TRBD2 (6 bases each). Trimming stripped 6 bases from V and 7 bases from J, with 13 bases between. Germline CDR1 reads SNHLY; CDR2 reads FYNNEI. The CDR3 extends over 13 amino acids. The CDR3 sequence: CASSPLGGNIQYF. The CDR3 bases are TGTGCCAGCAGCCCACTAGGGGGGAACATTCAGTACTTC.

This clonotype was detected many times. The chain employs TRBV24-1 and TRBJ1-2; maybe TRBD1 (5 bases). The germline CDR1 and CDR2 sequences are KGHDR and SFDVKD. Trimming shortened V by 4 bases and J by 4 bases, and 12 bases separated the two germline ends. The CDR3 length is 14 residues. The CDR3 DNA is TGTGCCACCAGTGACCCAGGGACTGCCTATGGCTACACCTTC. It codes for CATSDPGTAYGYTF.

This clonotype was seen many times. The chain is built from TRBV19 and TRBJ1-2, with 8 bases aligning to TRBD1. Germline-derived CDR1 and CDR2 are LNHDA and SQIVND (reference sequence). J lost 4 bases, V lost 5 bases, and 6 bases had no gene match. The CDR3 has 14 residues. CDR3 DNA: TGTGCCAGTAGTTGGGACAGGACCGCCTATGGCTACACCTTC. Translated: CASSWDRTAYGYTF.

This clonotype was counted only a few times. The chain employs TRBV13 and TRBJ1-1; D is unresolved. The V gene lost 0 bases and the J gene lost 8 bases, with 13 bases spanning the gap. CDR3 length: 14 amino acids. Germline lookup yields CDR1 PRHDT and CDR2 FYEKMQ (reference sequence). CDR3 protein: CASSLGFSPPEAFF. DNA of the CDR3: TGTGCCAGCAGCTTAGGGTTTAGCCCCCCAGAAGCTTTCTTT. Looking up the rest from reference TRBV13 and TRBJ1-1 gives the full variable domain: AAGVIQSPRHLIKEKRETATLKCYPIPRHDTVYWYQQGPGQDPQFLISFYEKMQSDKGSIPDRFSAQQFSDYHSELNMSSLELGDSALYFCASSLGFSPPEAFFGQGTRLTVV.

The table lists this clonotype with many counts. The J gene is TRBJ2-7, the V gene TRBV20-1; 9 bases line up with TRBD2. The CDR3 loop spans 15 amino acids. The ends lost 0 bases at V and 2 bases at J; junction bases unmatched: 5. The germline V gene encodes CDR1 DFQATT and CDR2 SNEGSKA (reference sequence). The CDR3 DNA follows: TGCAGTGCTAGAGACTCTAGCGGGGTTACCTACGAGCAGTACTTC. Amino acid sequence: CSARDSSGVTYEQYF.